These 4 T cell receptor beta chains were all obtained from the same sample, sequenced in a study of blood T cell repertoires in COVID-19. The method was immunoSEQ multiplex PCR; TCRdb's version includes in-frame clones alone and lacks a portion of them. This table has 150,000 to 200,000 clones, approximately 80% appearing once. The material sequenced was peripheral blood. Receptors originate from a woman in her thirties or forties with COVID-19, enrolled during active disease.

This clone was recorded only once. The chain joins TRBV2 to TRBJ2-3; D might be TRBD2 (5 bases). Germline V gene sequence: CDR1 SNHLY, CDR2 FYNNEI. CDR3 length: 14 amino acids. The germline V and J ends were trimmed by 1 base and 0 bases, with 5 bases remaining between them. The CDR3 is CASSEGTSTDTQYF. CDR3 DNA: TGTGCCAGCAGTGAAGGGACTAGCACAGATACGCAGTATTTT.

V usage is TRBV10-2 and J usage is TRBJ2-3; 10 nucleotides agree with TRBD2. CDR3 length: 18 residues. V lost 4 bases to trimming and J lost 7 bases; unmatched junction nucleotides: 17. Germline CDR1 WSHSY, CDR2 SAAADI. The CDR3 region has the DNA TGCGCCAGCAGTGGCAGAAGTTCTAGCGGGAGTGGAAGAAATACGCAGTATTTT. Amino acid sequence: CASSGRSSSGSGRNTQYF.

The chain joins TRBV7-9 to TRBJ1-5, with D maybe TRBD1 (6 bases). The CDR3 length is 14 residues. The germline V gene encodes CDR1 SEHNR and CDR2 FQNEAQ (reference sequence). Trimming took off 5 bases at V and 1 base at J, with 9 bases between the two ends. The CDR3 nucleotides read TGTGCCAGCAGCGCCAGGGGAAGCAATCAGCCCCAGCATTTT. Protein sequence: CASSARGSNQPQHF.

V usage is TRBV7-9 and J usage is TRBJ1-5, with a tentative D call TRBD1 (6 bases). This CDR3 comprises 15 residues. Germline lookup yields CDR1 SEHNR and CDR2 FQNEAQ (reference sequence). V lost 1 base and J lost 3, with 10 bases in between. The CDR3 DNA is TGTGCCAGCAGCTTAGGTTACAGGGACAATCAGCCCCAGCATTTT. Protein product: CASSLGYRDNQPQHF.